This T cell receptor (beta chain) was captured by sequencing in a study of regulatory T cells in long-lasting Graves disease (dated by TCRdb to about 2021). With regard to the full study: Persistent Graves' disease meant more than 5 years of antithyroid drug treatment with TSH receptor autoantibodies that stayed positive. Antithyroid drugs had been taken for approximately 10 years on average by persistent Graves' disease patients in the clinical cohort. A total of 33 samples were covered by TCR sequencing, comprising 13 persistent and about 20 newly diagnosed Graves' disease patients. The study was registered as a clinical trial and conducted in China. Patients with persistent Graves' disease were compared with patients with newly diagnosed Graves' disease using TCR sequencing and RNA sequencing of peripheral blood. What the authors observed across the whole study: Only peripheral blood was studied, because thyroid tissue, the primary lesion, was inaccessible. The small sample size was acknowledged by the authors as a limitation that may reduce accuracy. Persistent Graves' disease patients showed lower TCR Shannon entropy and fewer highly expanded clones than newly diagnosed patients, suggesting clonal expansion. Only the TCR beta chain was sequenced and analyzed. Persistent patients shared more public clonotypes among themselves (over 2,500) than newly diagnosed patients did (approximately 870).

Libraries came from multiplex PCR. The listed sequencing device is Illumina HiSeq 4000. CDR3 regions were amplified by Arm-PCR with iRepertoire HTBI primers to construct TCR beta libraries. PCR products were gel purified before sequencing. In the original analysis: Gene usage analysis of CDR3 amino acid clonotypes relied on the roughly 60 TRBV and 14 TRBJ segments identified across samples. COPE and FqMerger were used to merge the filtered high-quality paired reads into contigs. BLAST was used to align contigs to IMGT TRBV, TRBD and TRBJ reference genes, with CDR3 defined following IMGT. Any clonotype with a frequency above 0.1% was classified as a highly expanded clone. Shannon entropy was used to measure repertoire diversity, and the Gini coefficient was used to measure V-J evenness. Clonotypes shared by more than one individual were considered public. TCRdb trimmed public reads at Q25 via fastp, called clones via MiXCR and kept in-frame beta chains. Rows merge per CDR3 protein into single entries with the most common DNA and genes. TCRdb, not the original authors, processed these V and J calls. In all, the sample holds more than 300,000 distinct CDR3 sequences, and around 19% of those were seen once. The ten largest clones represent 29% of the sample.

Taken with the paper, the label for time point translates to: persistent/refractory GD, antithyroid drugs over 5 years with positive TRAb. For both TCR sequencing and RNA sequencing, RNA was extracted from PBMCs using TRIzol. The diagnosis of Graves' disease followed American Thyroid Association guidelines. Patients were recruited from an endocrinology department in Xi'an, China. From each patient, about 9.7 milliliters of peripheral blood was collected into an EDTA anticoagulant tube. PBMCs were isolated by Ficoll Paque Plus density gradient separation without further T cell sorting. An Agilent 2100 Bioanalyzer and agarose gel were used to assess RNA quality, and a NanoDrop 2000 was used to measure RNA concentration. There are many counts of this clonotype. Its binding antigen is unknown. Base qualities were left out, and no much larger clone turns up one base away. The sequences come from peripheral blood mononuclear cells (PBMCs), collected when the disease was refractory, from a patient treated with antithyroid drugs. The TCR sequence derives from a female donor with Graves disease.

The CDR3 here reads CASSYLAGSSYEQYF. At the DNA level, the sequence is TGTGCCAGCAGTTACCTAGCGGGGAGCTCCTACGAGCAGTACTTC. The rearrangement joined TRBV6-2 or TRBV6-3 to TRBJ2-7; a stretch of 9 junction bases matches TRBD2. The cysteine opens and the phenylalanine closes a CDR3 of 15 amino acids. Of the read, only the CDR3 DNA is kept; its 45 bases are in frame from base 1. CDR1 and CDR2 are read off the germline V gene as MNHEY and SVGEGT. V is cut back by 2 bases and J by 0 bases, with 2 bases in the junction unmatched.